This TCR beta chain was identified in a study of early T cells in non-severe SARS-CoV-2 infection. On this clonotype: Its target is unknown.

Molecules of cDNA were individually given unique molecular identifiers that were attached to them. One entry per CDR3 protein results from TCRdb running MiXCR on the 5' RACE reads. This repertoire shows 40,000 to 60,000 distinct CDR3 sequences, 6.2% found once; its top ten account for roughly 6.9%. CDR1 and CDR2 from the germline V gene are SGHTA and FQGNSA. CDR3 length equals 21 residues. J lost 0 bases, V lost 0 bases, and 9 bases had no gene match. Study-wide results and limits: Matching against VDJdb likely underestimated virus-specific expansions, favoring anti-spike CD8.

The genes are TRBV7-2 and TRBJ2-6; the match to TRBD2 covers 12 bases. This receptor was obtained from an adult who was a healthcare worker with PCR-confirmed SARS-CoV-2 infection or an uninfected control (not recorded which). Sequenced here: whole blood, sampled at baseline. As DNA, the CDR3 is TGTGCCAGCAGCTTAGCGAGAACTAGCGGGAGGTTCTCCTCTGGGGCCAACGTCCTGACTTTC. It is translated as CASSLARTSGRFSSGANVLTF.